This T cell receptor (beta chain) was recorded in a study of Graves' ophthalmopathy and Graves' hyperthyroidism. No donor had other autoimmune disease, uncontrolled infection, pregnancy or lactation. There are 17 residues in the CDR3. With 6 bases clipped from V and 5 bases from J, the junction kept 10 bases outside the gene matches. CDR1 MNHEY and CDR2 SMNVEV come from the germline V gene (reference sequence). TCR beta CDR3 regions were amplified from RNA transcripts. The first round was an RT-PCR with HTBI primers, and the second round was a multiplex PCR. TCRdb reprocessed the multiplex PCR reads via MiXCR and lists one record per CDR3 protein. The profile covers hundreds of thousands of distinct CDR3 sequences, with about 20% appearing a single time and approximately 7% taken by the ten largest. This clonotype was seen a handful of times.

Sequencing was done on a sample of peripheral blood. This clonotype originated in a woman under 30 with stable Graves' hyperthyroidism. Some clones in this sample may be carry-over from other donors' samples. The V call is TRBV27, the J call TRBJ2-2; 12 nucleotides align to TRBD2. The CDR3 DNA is TGTGCCAGCAGGACCGGACTAGCGGGACGGTCGACCGGGGAGCTGTTTTTT. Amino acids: CASRTGLAGRSTGELFF.